Each of the 8 T cell receptor beta chains below was sequenced from the same sample in a study of shared clonotypes between healthy human individuals. Assay: immunoSEQ multiplex PCR; the TCRdb copy retains only in-frame clones and omits some. The sample includes approximately 2.5 million clones, roughly 93% of them seen just once. The sample comprised naive CD4+ T cells from PBMCs. Regarding subset: CD45RA+ positively selected. The source of these receptors is a man between 18 and 29 years old in good health. Some clones in this sample may be carry-over from other donors' samples.

The chain has TRBV6-5 and TRBJ1-1; D might be TRBD1 (6 bases). V was cut by 2 bases and J by 1 base, with 8 bases left in between. The CDR3 has 14 amino acids. Germline CDR1 is MNHEY and CDR2 is SVGAGI. Here the CDR3 DNA reads TGTGCCAGCAGTTACATGGGGGCGAACACTGAAGCTTTCTTT. Protein sequence: CASSYMGANTEAFF.

V gene TRBV5-5 combines with J gene TRBJ1-3; D gene uncertain. The CDR3 sequence is 15 residues long. The germline CDR1 and CDR2 sequences are SGHKS and YYEKEE (reference sequence). V was shortened by 2 bases and J by 0 bases, with 9 bases between the two germline ends. CDR3 amino acids: CASSFYGSSGNTIYF. DNA of the CDR3: TGTGCCAGCAGCTTTTATGGGAGCTCTGGAAACACCATATATTTT.

A word on this clone: Other nucleotide sequences from this sample produce the same CDR3. This chain links TRBV2 with TRBJ2-1, with D unresolved. The V end lost 5 bases, the J end lost 4 bases, and 3 bases lay between the germline ends. Germline V gene data show CDR1 as SNHLY and CDR2 as FYNNEI. The CDR3 runs 11 residues. CDR3 bases: TGTGCCAGCAGTCTGTACAATGAGCAGTTCTTC. Residues: CASSLYNEQFF.

J is TRBJ1-2 and V is TRBV28; D is unclear. Per the germline V gene, CDR1 is MDHEN and CDR2 is SYDVKM. The CDR3 runs 15 residues. V gave up 5 bases and J gave up 1 base, with 14 bases separating them. The chain's CDR3 is CASSPRQFGNYGYTF. The CDR3 DNA reads as TGTGCCAGCAGTCCACGTCAGTTTGGTAACTATGGCTACACCTTC.

The chain has TRBV7-3 and TRBJ1-1; D unresolved. The V and J ends lost 6 bases and 1 base respectively, with 12 bases between them. Germline CDR1 is SGHTA and CDR2 is FQGTGA. The CDR3 length is 14 residues. The CDR3 spells CASRLRPTNTEAFF. CDR3 DNA sequence: TGTGCCAGCAGACTTAGGCCAACGAACACTGAAGCTTTCTTT.

The rearrangement links TRBV19 to TRBJ2-6, with D perhaps matching TRBD2 (6 bases). The V and J ends lost 11 bases and 4 bases respectively, with 24 bases between them. This CDR3 region has 17 residues. CDR1 is LNHDA and CDR2 is SQIVND in the germline V gene (reference sequence). The chain's CDR3 is CAGLSLRGYWGANVLTF. The DNA of the CDR3 is TGTGCCGGACTATCGTTGAGGGGATACTGGGGGGCCAACGTCCTGACTTTC.

This chain links TRBV15 with TRBJ2-3, with 7 nucleotides matching TRBD2. The CDR3 sequence is 13 residues long. Germline V gene data show CDR1 as LNHNV and CDR2 as YYDKDF (reference sequence). Unmatched junction bases numbered 2, after V lost 5 bases and J lost 3 bases. CDR3 in amino acids: CATSQRETDTQYF. The CDR3 coding sequence is TGTGCCACCAGCCAGCGGGAAACAGATACGCAGTATTTT.

The V gene is TRBV5-1, the J gene TRBJ2-7, with 13 bases lining up with TRBD2. The J segment lost 2 bases and the V segment lost 4 bases, leaving 3 bases of the junction unmatched. The CDR3 is 15 amino acids. Germline values: CDR1 SGHRS, CDR2 YFSETQ. The DNA for the CDR3 is TGCGCCAGCAGCGACGGACTAGCGGGAGCCTACGAGCAGTACTTC. It is translated as CASSDGLAGAYEQYF.